These 5 T cell receptor beta chains were sequenced from one sample in a study of blood T cell repertoires in COVID-19. Measured with immunoSEQ multiplex PCR; TCRdb has only the in-frame clones, and not every one. The sample includes about 250,000 clones, around 84% of them seen just once. Sequenced input: PBMCs or T cells enriched from blood (not recorded which). Source of these receptors: a man aged 35-49 years who had been exposed to COVID-19.

V usage is TRBV6-1 and J usage is TRBJ1-2; 10 bases are a match to TRBD1. The CDR3 loop spans 17 amino acids. Germline CDR1 and CDR2: MNHNS and SASEGT. V lost 3 bases, J lost 4 bases, and 11 bases stayed unmatched. The CDR3 DNA follows: TGTGCCAGCAGTGACGGGGACCCGGGACAGGGGTCCTATGGCTACACCTTC. This encodes CASSDGDPGQGSYGYTF.

V and J are TRBV18 and TRBJ2-1, with 7 bases aligning to TRBD2. The germline V gene has CDR1 KGHSH and CDR2 LQKENI. Trimming took 8 bases from V and 7 from J; bases not matched to a gene: 17. This CDR3 contains 16 residues. In DNA form, the CDR3 reads TGTGCCAGCCCGCCAAATCTAGCGGCGATTGGTAATGAGCAGTTCTTC. Translating it yields CASPPNLAAIGNEQFF.

The genes are TRBV30 and TRBJ1-2; 7 bases are a match to TRBD1. The CDR3 sequence is 13 residues long. Germline CDR1 is GTSNPN and CDR2 is SVGIG (reference sequence). V lost 3 bases, J lost 7 bases, and 8 bases stayed unmatched. CDR3 amino acids: CAWSFRGRAGYTF. CDR3 DNA: TGTGCCTGGAGCTTTAGGGGGCGCGCTGGCTACACCTTC.

V and J are TRBV19 and TRBJ2-1, with 9 bases aligning to TRBD2. V lost 5 bases, J lost 9 bases, and 14 bases stayed unmatched. This CDR3 has 16 residues. Germline-derived CDR1 and CDR2 are LNHDA and SQIVND (reference sequence). The CDR3, as DNA: TGTGCCAGTAGTTCTTTTGCTGGAGCGGGAGGCCCTGAGCAGTTCTTC. Amino acid sequence: CASSSFAGAGGPEQFF. Full variable domain (missing parts from reference TRBV19 and TRBJ2-1): DGGITQSPKYLFRKEGQNVTLSCEQNLNHDAMYWYRQDPGQGLRLIYYSQIVNDFQKGDIAEGYSVSREKKESFPLTVTSAQKNPTAFYLCASSSFAGAGGPEQFFGPGTRLTVL.

In its sample, this clone was seen once. The V and J genes are TRBV29-1 and TRBJ1-1; no clear D. The V and J ends lost 4 bases and 3 bases respectively, with 3 bases between them. Germline CDR1 is SQVTM and CDR2 is ANQGSEA. This CDR3 is built from 10 residues. The CDR3 bases are TGCAGCGTTGTCTACACTGAAGCTTTCTTT. Protein sequence: CSVVYTEAFF. Together with reference TRBV29-1 and TRBJ1-1, the CDR3 gives the full variable domain: SAVISQKPSRDICQRGTSLTIQCQVDSQVTMMFWYRQQPGQSLTLIATANQGSEATYESGFVIDKFPISRPNLTFSTLTVSNMSPEDSSIYLCSVVYTEAFFGQGTRLTVV.